The rows below give T cell receptor beta chains drawn from one sample of a study of healthy donors' naive CD4 and CD8 T cells. TCRdb reprocessed the reads via MiXCR and lists one record per CDR3 protein. Of approximately 180,000 distinct CDR3 sequences listed, under 85% are singletons. The sample was naive CD4+ and CD8+ T cells sorted from blood, pooled from several donors. These receptors were taken from a pool of human donors in good health; the sample pools cells from several healthy donors. CDR3s include the opening cysteine and the closing phenylalanine or tryptophan. The D gene is left open where the match is weak. A row's size may be missing; if present it is once, few, many or a size class.

v_gene: TRBV6-5; abundance: NA; j_gene: TRBJ1-1; d_gene: NA; CDR3aa: CASSFLMNTEAFF; CDR3nt: TGTGCCAGCAGCTTTCTAATGAACACTGAAGCTTTCTTT
v_gene: TRBV5-1; abundance: NA; j_gene: TRBJ2-3; d_gene: TRBD1; CDR3aa: CASGDRGRADTQYF; CDR3nt: TGCGCCAGCGGGGACAGGGGGCGCGCAGATACGCAGTATTTT
v_gene: TRBV29-1; abundance: NA; j_gene: TRBJ2-1; d_gene: NA; CDR3aa: CSVVVANEQFF; CDR3nt: TGCAGCGTTGTAGTAGCGAATGAGCAGTTCTTC
v_gene: TRBV5-1; abundance: few; j_gene: TRBJ1-1; d_gene: NA; CDR3aa: CASSLEIGRGEAFF; CDR3nt: TGCGCCAGCAGCTTGGAGATTGGTCGGGGTGAAGCTTTCTTT
v_gene: TRBV6-6; abundance: NA; j_gene: TRBJ1-3; d_gene: TRBD1; CDR3aa: CASSYPSDRGNTIYF; CDR3nt: TGTGCCAGCAGTTACCCATCGGACAGGGGGAACACCATATATTTT
v_gene: TRBV20-1; abundance: few; j_gene: TRBJ2-1; d_gene: NA; CDR3aa: CSARIPKGYNEQFF; CDR3nt: TGCAGTGCTAGGATACCTAAGGGCTACAATGAGCAGTTCTTC
v_gene: TRBV6-6; abundance: NA; j_gene: TRBJ2-4; d_gene: NA; CDR3aa: CASSYKGSDIQYF; CDR3nt: TGTGCCAGCAGTTACAAGGGGAGTGACATTCAGTACTTC
v_gene: TRBV13; abundance: few; j_gene: TRBJ1-6; d_gene: TRBD1; CDR3aa: CASTTGQGNNSPLHF; CDR3nt: TGTGCCAGCACCACCGGACAGGGCAATAATTCACCCCTCCACTTT
v_gene: TRBV6-5; abundance: NA; j_gene: TRBJ1-5; d_gene: NA; CDR3aa: CASSHKQGWDQPQHF; CDR3nt: TGTGCCAGCAGCCACAAACAGGGTTGGGATCAGCCCCAGCATTTT
v_gene: TRBV6-5; abundance: NA; j_gene: TRBJ2-5; d_gene: TRBD2; CDR3aa: CASSLTSGSLETQYF; CDR3nt: TGTGCCAGCAGTCTAACTAGCGGGAGCCTAGAGACCCAGTACTTC
v_gene: TRBV11-2; abundance: NA; j_gene: TRBJ1-3; d_gene: NA; CDR3aa: CASSRRGSGTSSGNTIYF; CDR3nt: TGTGCCAGCAGCAGAAGAGGGAGCGGAACAAGCTCTGGAAACACCATATATTTT
v_gene: TRBV19; abundance: NA; j_gene: TRBJ1-1; d_gene: NA; CDR3aa: CASEQENTEAFF; CDR3nt: TGTGCCAGTGAACAGGAGAACACTGAAGCTTTCTTT
v_gene: TRBV6-6; abundance: NA; j_gene: TRBJ2-5; d_gene: TRBD1; CDR3aa: CASSYGTGVGQETQYF; CDR3nt: TGTGCCAGCAGTTACGGGACAGGGGTAGGCCAAGAGACCCAGTACTTC
v_gene: TRBV6-5; abundance: NA; j_gene: TRBJ1-2; d_gene: TRBD1; CDR3aa: CAGSYWGQGPSYYGYTF; CDR3nt: TGTGCCGGCAGTTACTGGGGACAGGGCCCGTCGTACTATGGCTACACCTTC
v_gene: TRBV29-1; abundance: NA; j_gene: TRBJ2-3; d_gene: NA; CDR3aa: CSVDLELTDTQYF; CDR3nt: TGCAGCGTTGATCTAGAGCTCACAGATACGCAGTATTTT
v_gene: TRBV6-5; abundance: NA; j_gene: TRBJ2-1; d_gene: NA; CDR3aa: CASKRGRVNEQFF; CDR3nt: TGTGCCAGCAAGCGAGGACGTGTCAATGAGCAGTTCTTC
v_gene: TRBV10-3; abundance: NA; j_gene: TRBJ1-1; d_gene: TRBD1; CDR3aa: CASSRRQGNGNTEAFF; CDR3nt: TGTGCCAGCAGTCGGCGACAGGGAAACGGGAACACTGAAGCTTTCTTT
v_gene: TRBV6-2/TRBV6-3; abundance: NA; j_gene: TRBJ2-7; d_gene: TRBD1; CDR3aa: CASSQPGQTRPYEQYF; CDR3nt: TGTGCCAGCAGTCAGCCGGGACAGACTCGGCCATACGAGCAGTACTTC
v_gene: TRBV29-1; abundance: NA; j_gene: TRBJ1-2; d_gene: NA; CDR3aa: CSVLPGDGRGYTF; CDR3nt: TGCAGCGTCCTGCCGGGGGACGGGAGAGGCTACACCTTC
v_gene: TRBV5-5; abundance: NA; j_gene: TRBJ2-3; d_gene: NA; CDR3aa: CASSWGFGKSTDTQYF; CDR3nt: TGTGCCAGCAGCTGGGGGTTTGGAAAGAGCACAGATACGCAGTATTTT
v_gene: TRBV27; abundance: NA; j_gene: TRBJ2-7; d_gene: NA; CDR3aa: CASSPLRGSYEQYF; CDR3nt: TGTGCCAGCAGTCCCTTGAGGGGATCCTACGAGCAGTACTTC
v_gene: TRBV6-2/TRBV6-3; abundance: once; j_gene: TRBJ1-1; d_gene: NA; CDR3aa: CASVQGFLYTEAFF; CDR3nt: TGTGCCAGCGTACAAGGGTTCTTGTACACTGAAGCTTTCTTT
v_gene: TRBV6-6; abundance: NA; j_gene: TRBJ1-5; d_gene: NA; CDR3aa: CAAGPINQPQHF; CDR3nt: TGTGCCGCCGGGCCGATCAATCAGCCCCAGCATTTT
v_gene: TRBV6-6; abundance: NA; j_gene: TRBJ1-1; d_gene: NA; CDR3aa: CASSTTTGIRWSTEAFF; CDR3nt: TGTGCCAGCAGCACTACTACAGGGATCCGCTGGTCCACTGAAGCTTTCTTT
v_gene: TRBV29-1; abundance: NA; j_gene: TRBJ1-5; d_gene: NA; CDR3aa: CSAPRVFPTDTQHF; CDR3nt: TGCAGCGCCCCCCGCGTGTTCCCCACAGATACGCAGCATTTT
v_gene: TRBV5-1; abundance: few; j_gene: TRBJ2-5; d_gene: NA; CDR3aa: CASSKQETQYF; CDR3nt: TGCGCCAGCAGCAAGCAAGAGACCCAGTACTTC
v_gene: TRBV27; abundance: NA; j_gene: TRBJ2-7; d_gene: TRBD1; CDR3aa: CASSLRRTGEEQYF; CDR3nt: TGTGCCAGCAGTTTAAGGAGGACAGGGGAAGAGCAGTACTTC
v_gene: TRBV29-1; abundance: NA; j_gene: TRBJ2-5; d_gene: TRBD1; CDR3aa: CSGSTGGGETQYF; CDR3nt: TGCAGCGGCTCGACAGGGGGAGGAGAGACCCAGTACTTC
v_gene: TRBV10-3; abundance: NA; j_gene: TRBJ2-1; d_gene: NA; CDR3aa: CAISEKWESYNEQFF; CDR3nt: TGTGCCATCAGTGAGAAGTGGGAATCCTACAATGAGCAGTTCTTC
v_gene: TRBV15; abundance: NA; j_gene: TRBJ2-7; d_gene: NA; CDR3aa: CATSRVGGPEQYF; CDR3nt: TGTGCCACCAGCAGAGTGGGGGGTCCCGAGCAGTACTTC
v_gene: TRBV29-1; abundance: NA; j_gene: TRBJ2-3; d_gene: NA; CDR3aa: CSVEVRAITKYF; CDR3nt: TGCAGCGTTGAAGTACGGGCCATTACTAAGTATTTT
v_gene: TRBV18; abundance: NA; j_gene: TRBJ1-1; d_gene: TRBD1; CDR3aa: CASSPDRTYTEAFF; CDR3nt: TGTGCCAGCTCACCGGACAGGACATACACTGAAGCTTTCTTT
v_gene: TRBV27; abundance: NA; j_gene: TRBJ2-1; d_gene: NA; CDR3aa: CASQRGSSYNEQFF; CDR3nt: TGTGCCAGCCAAAGGGGGAGCTCCTACAATGAGCAGTTCTTC
v_gene: TRBV20-1; abundance: NA; j_gene: TRBJ1-1; d_gene: TRBD1; CDR3aa: CSATHRGLGDTEAFF; CDR3nt: TGCAGTGCTACACACAGGGGTTTGGGGGACACTGAAGCTTTCTTT
v_gene: TRBV29-1; abundance: NA; j_gene: TRBJ1-3; d_gene: NA; CDR3aa: CSATGSSGNTIYF; CDR3nt: TGCAGCGCCACAGGTAGCTCTGGAAACACCATATATTTT
v_gene: TRBV29-1; abundance: few; j_gene: TRBJ2-1; d_gene: NA; CDR3aa: CSGVAVGEQFF; CDR3nt: TGCAGTGGGGTGGCAGTGGGTGAGCAGTTCTTC
v_gene: TRBV27; abundance: NA; j_gene: TRBJ2-5; d_gene: NA; CDR3aa: CASSPQGTQETQYF; CDR3nt: TGTGCCAGCAGTCCGCAGGGAACCCAGGAGACCCAGTACTTC
v_gene: TRBV27; abundance: NA; j_gene: TRBJ1-1; d_gene: NA; CDR3aa: CASSLEAGNTEAFF; CDR3nt: TGTGCCAGCAGTTTAGAGGCAGGGAACACTGAAGCTTTCTTT
v_gene: TRBV27; abundance: NA; j_gene: TRBJ2-7; d_gene: NA; CDR3aa: CASGPSRTEQYF; CDR3nt: TGTGCCAGCGGCCCCTCACGGACGGAGCAGTACTTC
v_gene: TRBV12-3/TRBV12-4; abundance: NA; j_gene: TRBJ1-2; d_gene: TRBD1; CDR3aa: CASVRGGQGSNYGYTF; CDR3nt: TGTGCCAGCGTGAGAGGGGGACAGGGCTCTAACTATGGCTACACCTTC
v_gene: TRBV27; abundance: NA; j_gene: TRBJ2-7; d_gene: NA; CDR3aa: CASSSNGPYEQYF; CDR3nt: TGTGCCAGCAGTTCGAACGGCCCCTACGAGCAGTACTTC
v_gene: TRBV29-1; abundance: NA; j_gene: TRBJ1-2; d_gene: NA; CDR3aa: CSVDNLVRAYGYTF; CDR3nt: TGCAGCGTTGACAACCTGGTCAGGGCCTATGGCTACACCTTC